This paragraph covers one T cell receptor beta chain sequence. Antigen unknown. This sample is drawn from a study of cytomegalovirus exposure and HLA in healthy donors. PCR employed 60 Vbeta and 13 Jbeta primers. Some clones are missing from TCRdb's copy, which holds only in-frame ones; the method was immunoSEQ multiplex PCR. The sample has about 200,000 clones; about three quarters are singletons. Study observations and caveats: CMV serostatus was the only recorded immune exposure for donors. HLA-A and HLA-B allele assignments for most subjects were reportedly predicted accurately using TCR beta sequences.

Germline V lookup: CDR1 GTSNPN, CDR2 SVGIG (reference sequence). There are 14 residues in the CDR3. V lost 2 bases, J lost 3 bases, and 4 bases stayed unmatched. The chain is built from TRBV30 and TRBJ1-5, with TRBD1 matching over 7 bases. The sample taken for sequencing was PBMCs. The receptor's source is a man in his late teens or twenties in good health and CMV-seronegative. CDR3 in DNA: TGTGCCTGGAGTAGGGGACAGTCCAATCAGCCCCAGCATTTT. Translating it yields CAWSRGQSNQPQHF. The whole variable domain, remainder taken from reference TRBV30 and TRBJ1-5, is SQTIHQWPATLVQPVGSPLSLECTVEGTSNPNLYWYRQAAGRGLQLLFYSVGIGQISSEVPQNLSASRPQDRQFILSSKKLLLSDSGFYLCAWSRGQSNQPQHFGDGTRLSIL.